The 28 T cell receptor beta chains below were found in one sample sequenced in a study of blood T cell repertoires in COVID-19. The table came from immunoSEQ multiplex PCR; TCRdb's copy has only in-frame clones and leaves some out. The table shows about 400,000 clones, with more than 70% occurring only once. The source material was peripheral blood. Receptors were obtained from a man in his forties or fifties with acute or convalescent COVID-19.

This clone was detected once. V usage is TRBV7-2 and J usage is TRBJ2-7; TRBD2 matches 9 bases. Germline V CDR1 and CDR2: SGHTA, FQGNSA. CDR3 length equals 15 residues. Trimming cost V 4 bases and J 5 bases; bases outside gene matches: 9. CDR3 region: CASSSMGLAIDEQYF. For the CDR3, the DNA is TGTGCCAGCAGCTCGATGGGACTAGCTATCGACGAGCAGTACTTC.

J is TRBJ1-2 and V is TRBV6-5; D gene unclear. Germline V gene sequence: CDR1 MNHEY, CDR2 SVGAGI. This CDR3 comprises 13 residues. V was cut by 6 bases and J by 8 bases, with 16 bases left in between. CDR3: CASSPGRADGYTF. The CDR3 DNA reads TGTGCCAGCAGCCCGGGAAGGGCTGACGGCTACACCTTC.

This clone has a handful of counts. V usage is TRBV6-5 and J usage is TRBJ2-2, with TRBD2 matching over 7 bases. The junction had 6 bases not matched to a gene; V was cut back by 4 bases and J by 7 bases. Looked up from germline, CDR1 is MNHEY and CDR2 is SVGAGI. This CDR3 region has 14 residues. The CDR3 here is CASSLWEGRGELFF. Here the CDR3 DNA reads TGTGCCAGCAGTTTGTGGGAGGGCCGCGGGGAGCTGTTTTTT.

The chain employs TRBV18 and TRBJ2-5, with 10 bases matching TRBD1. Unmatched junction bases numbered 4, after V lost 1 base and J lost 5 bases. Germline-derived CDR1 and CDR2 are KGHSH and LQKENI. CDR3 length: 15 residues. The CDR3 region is CASSPRGQGGETQYF. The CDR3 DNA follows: TGTGCCAGCTCACCACGAGGACAGGGGGGGGAGACCCAGTACTTC.

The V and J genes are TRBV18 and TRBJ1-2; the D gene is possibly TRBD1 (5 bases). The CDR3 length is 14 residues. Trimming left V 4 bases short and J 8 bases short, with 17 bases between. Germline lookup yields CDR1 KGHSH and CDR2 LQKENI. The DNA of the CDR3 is TGTGCCAGCTCACAAATTTTGGGGCTTGAGGGCTACACCTTC. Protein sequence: CASSQILGLEGYTF. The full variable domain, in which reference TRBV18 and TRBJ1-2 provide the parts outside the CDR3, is NAGVMQNPRHLVRRRGQEARLRCSPMKGHSHVYWYRQLPEEGLKFMVYLQKENIIDESGMPKERFSAEFPKEGPSILRIQQVVRGDSAAYFCASSQILGLEGYTFGSGTRLTVV.

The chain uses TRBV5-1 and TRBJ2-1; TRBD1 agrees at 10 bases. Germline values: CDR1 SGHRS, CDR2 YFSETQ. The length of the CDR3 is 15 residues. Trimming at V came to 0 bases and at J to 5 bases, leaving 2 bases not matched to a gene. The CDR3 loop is CASSLETGGNNEQFF. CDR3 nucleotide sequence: TGCGCCAGCAGCTTGGAGACAGGGGGCAACAATGAGCAGTTCTTC.

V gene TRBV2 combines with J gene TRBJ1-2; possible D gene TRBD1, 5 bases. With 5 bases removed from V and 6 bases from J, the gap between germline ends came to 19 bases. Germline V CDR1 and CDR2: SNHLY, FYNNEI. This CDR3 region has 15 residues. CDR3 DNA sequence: TGTGCCAGCAGTTCCGGGGGGGTTGGCCGCGATGGCTACACCTTC. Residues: CASSSGGVGRDGYTF.

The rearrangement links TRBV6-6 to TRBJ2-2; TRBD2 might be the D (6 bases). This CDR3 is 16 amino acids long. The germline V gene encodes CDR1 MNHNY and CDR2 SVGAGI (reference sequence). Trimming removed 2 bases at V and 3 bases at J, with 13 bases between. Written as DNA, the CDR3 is TGTGCCAGCAGTTACGAGGTCAGGAGGGACACCGGGGAGCTGTTTTTT. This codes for CASSYEVRRDTGELFF.

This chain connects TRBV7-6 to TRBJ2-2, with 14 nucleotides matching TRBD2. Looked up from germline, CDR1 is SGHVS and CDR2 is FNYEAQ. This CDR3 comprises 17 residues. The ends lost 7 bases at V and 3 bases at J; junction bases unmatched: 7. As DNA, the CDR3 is TGTGCCAGCACCCGGGGGACTAGCGGGAGCTACACCGGGGAGCTGTTTTTT. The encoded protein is CASTRGTSGSYTGELFF.

The chain's CDR3 is CASRETSGGPTYNEQFF. The DNA of the CDR3 is TGTGCCAGCAGAGAAACTAGCGGGGGCCCCACCTACAATGAGCAGTTCTTC. J is TRBJ2-1 and V is TRBV2, with 11 bases that match TRBD2. The CDR3 is 17 residues long. Germline CDR1 reads SNHLY; CDR2 reads FYNNEI. Trimming removed 6 bases from V and 2 bases from J; junction bases left unmatched: 9. The full variable domain, rest sourced from reference TRBV2 and TRBJ2-1, is EPEVTQTPSHQVTQMGQEVILRCVPISNHLYFYWYRQILGQKVEFLVSFYNNEISEKSEIFDDQFSVERPDGSNFTLKIRSTKLEDSAMYFCASRETSGGPTYNEQFFGPGTRLTVL.

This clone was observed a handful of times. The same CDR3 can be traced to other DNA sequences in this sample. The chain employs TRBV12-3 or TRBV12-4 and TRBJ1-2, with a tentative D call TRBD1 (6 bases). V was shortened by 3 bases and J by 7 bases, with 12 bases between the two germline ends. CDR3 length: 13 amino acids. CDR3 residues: CASSFRGARGYTF. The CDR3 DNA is TGTGCCAGCAGTTTCCGGGGGGCGCGTGGCTACACCTTC.

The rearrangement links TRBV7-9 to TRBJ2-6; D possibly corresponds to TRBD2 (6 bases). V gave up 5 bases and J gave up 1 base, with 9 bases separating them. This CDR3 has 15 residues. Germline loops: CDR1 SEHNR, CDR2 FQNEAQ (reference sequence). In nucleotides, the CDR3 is TGTGCCAGCAGCGATAGCGGTTCTGGGGCCAACGTCCTGACTTTC. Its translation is CASSDSGSGANVLTF.

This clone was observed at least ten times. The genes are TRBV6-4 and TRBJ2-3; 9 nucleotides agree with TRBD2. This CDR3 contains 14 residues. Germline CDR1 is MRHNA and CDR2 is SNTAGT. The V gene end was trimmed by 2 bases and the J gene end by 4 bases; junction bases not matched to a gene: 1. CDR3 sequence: CASSDGGGADTQYF. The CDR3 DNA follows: TGTGCCAGCAGTGACGGCGGGGGGGCAGATACGCAGTATTTT.

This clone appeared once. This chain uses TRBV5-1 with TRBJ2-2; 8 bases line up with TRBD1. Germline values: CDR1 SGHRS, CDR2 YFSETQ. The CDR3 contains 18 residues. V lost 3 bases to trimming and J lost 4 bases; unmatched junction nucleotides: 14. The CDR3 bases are TGCGCCAGCAGCTCGCCGAGGGACAGGTGGACTCTCACCGGGGAGCTGTTTTTT. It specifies CASSSPRDRWTLTGELFF.

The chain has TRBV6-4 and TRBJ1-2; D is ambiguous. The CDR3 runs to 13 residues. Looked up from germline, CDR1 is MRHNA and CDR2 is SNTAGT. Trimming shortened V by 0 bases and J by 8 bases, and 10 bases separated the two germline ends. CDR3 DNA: TGTGCCAGCAGTGACTCGAGGGCTGGGGGCTACACCTTC. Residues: CASSDSRAGGYTF.

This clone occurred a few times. This chain's CDR3 is CASSYDRGSAGNTIYF. For the CDR3, the DNA is TGTGCCAGCAGCTACGACAGGGGATCGGCTGGAAACACCATATATTTT. V usage is TRBV5-5 and J usage is TRBJ1-3; 8 nucleotides agree with TRBD1. This CDR3 has 16 residues. The germline V gene has CDR1 SGHKS and CDR2 YYEKEE (reference sequence). The ends lost 3 bases at V and 2 bases at J; junction bases unmatched: 7.

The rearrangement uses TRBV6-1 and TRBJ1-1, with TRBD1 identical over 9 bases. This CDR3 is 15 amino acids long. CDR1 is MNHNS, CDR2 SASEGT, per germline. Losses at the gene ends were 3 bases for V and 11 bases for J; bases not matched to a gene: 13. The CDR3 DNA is TGTGCCAGCAGTGAGACTCCCCGGGACAGGGCTGCGGCTTTCTTT. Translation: CASSETPRDRAAAFF.

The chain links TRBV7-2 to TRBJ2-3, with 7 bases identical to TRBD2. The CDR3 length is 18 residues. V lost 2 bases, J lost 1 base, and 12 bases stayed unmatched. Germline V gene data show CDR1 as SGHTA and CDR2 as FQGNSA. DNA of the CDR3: TGTGCCAGCAGCTTATATTACGCCAACCGGGGGGGCACAGATACGCAGTATTTT. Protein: CASSLYYANRGGTDTQYF.

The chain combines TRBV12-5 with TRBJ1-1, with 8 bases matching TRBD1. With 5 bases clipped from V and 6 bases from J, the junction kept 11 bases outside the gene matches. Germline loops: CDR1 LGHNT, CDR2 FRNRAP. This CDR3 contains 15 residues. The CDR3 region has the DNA TGTGCTAGTGGTCCAAACAGGGGGGATGTACCTGAAGCTTTCTTT. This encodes CASGPNRGDVPEAFF.

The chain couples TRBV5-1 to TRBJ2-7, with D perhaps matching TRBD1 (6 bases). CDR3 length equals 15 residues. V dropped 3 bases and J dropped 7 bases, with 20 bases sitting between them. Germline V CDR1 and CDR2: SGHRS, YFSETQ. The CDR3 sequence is CASSWATGTVGEQYF. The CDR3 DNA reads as TGCGCCAGCAGCTGGGCGACAGGAACAGTGGGGGAGCAGTACTTC.

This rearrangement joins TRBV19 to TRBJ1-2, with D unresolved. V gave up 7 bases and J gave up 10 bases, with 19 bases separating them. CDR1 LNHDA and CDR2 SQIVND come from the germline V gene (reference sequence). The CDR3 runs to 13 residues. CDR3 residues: CASTEWERTYYTF. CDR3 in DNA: TGTGCCAGTACCGAATGGGAGAGAACATACTACACCTTC.

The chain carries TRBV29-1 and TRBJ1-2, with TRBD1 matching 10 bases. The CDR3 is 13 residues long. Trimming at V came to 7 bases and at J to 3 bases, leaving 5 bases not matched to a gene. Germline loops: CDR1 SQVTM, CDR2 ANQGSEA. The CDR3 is CSADRGVDYGYTF. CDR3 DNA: TGCAGCGCGGACAGGGGGGTCGACTATGGCTACACCTTC.

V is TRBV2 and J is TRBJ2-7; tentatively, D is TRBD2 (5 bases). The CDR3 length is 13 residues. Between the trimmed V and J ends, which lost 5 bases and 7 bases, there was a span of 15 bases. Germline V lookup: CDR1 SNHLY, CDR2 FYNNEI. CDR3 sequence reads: CASSKLENIEQYF. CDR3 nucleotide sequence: TGTGCCAGCAGTAAACTAGAGAACATAGAGCAGTACTTC.

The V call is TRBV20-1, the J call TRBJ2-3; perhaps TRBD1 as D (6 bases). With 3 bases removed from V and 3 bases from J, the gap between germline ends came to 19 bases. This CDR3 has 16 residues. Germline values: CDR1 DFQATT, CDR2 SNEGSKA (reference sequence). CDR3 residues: CSASRLANQGTDTQYF. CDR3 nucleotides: TGCAGTGCTAGTAGGCTAGCAAACCAGGGGACAGATACGCAGTATTTT.

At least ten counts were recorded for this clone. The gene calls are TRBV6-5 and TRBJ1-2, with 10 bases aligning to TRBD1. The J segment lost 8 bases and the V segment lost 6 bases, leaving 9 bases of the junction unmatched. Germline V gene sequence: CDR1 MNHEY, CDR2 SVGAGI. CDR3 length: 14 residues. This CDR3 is CASSPLGQGFGYTF. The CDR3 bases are TGTGCCAGCAGCCCCTTGGGACAGGGGTTCGGCTACACCTTC.

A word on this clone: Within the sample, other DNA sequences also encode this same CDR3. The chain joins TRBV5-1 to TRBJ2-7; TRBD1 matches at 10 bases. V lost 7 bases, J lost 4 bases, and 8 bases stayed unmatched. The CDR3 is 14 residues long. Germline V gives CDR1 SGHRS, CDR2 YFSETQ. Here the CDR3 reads CASSAGQGGYEQYF. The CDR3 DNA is TGCGCCAGCTCCGCAGGACAGGGGGGGTACGAGCAGTACTTC.

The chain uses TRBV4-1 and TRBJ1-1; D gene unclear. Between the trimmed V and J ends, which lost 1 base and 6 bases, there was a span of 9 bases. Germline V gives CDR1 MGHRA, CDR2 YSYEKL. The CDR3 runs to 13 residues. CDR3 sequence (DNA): TGCGCCAGCAGCCAAGTTAAATCCTCTGAAGCTTTCTTT. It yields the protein CASSQVKSSEAFF.

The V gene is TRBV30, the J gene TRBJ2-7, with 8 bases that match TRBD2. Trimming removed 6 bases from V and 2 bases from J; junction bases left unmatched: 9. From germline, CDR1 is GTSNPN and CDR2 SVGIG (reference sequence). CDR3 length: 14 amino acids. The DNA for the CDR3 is TGTGCCTGCTCGGGGGGGACTGCCCCCTACGAGCAGTACTTC. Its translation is CACSGGTAPYEQYF.